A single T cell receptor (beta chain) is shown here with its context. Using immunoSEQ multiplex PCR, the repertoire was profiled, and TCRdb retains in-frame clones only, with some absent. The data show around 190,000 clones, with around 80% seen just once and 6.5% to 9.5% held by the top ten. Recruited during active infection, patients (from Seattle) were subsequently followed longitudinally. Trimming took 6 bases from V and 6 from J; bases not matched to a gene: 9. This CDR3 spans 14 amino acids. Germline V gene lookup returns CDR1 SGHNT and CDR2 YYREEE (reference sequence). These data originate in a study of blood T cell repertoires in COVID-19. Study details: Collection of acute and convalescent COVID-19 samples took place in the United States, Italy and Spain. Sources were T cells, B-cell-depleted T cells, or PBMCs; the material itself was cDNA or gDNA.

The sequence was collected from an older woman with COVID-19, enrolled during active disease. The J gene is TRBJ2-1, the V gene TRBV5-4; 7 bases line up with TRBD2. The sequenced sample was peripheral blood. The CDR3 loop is CASTSHPSGNEQFF. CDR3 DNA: TGTGCCAGCACTTCCCACCCTAGCGGCAATGAGCAGTTCTTC.